This TCR beta chain was profiled in a study of read filtering for tumor transcriptome and immune sequencing. The overall study: The cohort had over 16 men and more than 13 women aged about 45 to 80, mean approximately 66 years. TCR-mapped reads were about 4.05 to 11 million with IR-seq versus about 75 to 1,400 with RNA-seq.

The V gene lost 1 base and the J gene lost 3 bases, with 11 bases spanning the gap. CDR3 length: 15 amino acids. Germline V gives CDR1 SEHNR, CDR2 FQNEAQ (reference sequence). This library used roughly 400 ng RNA and molecular barcoded adaptors spanning alpha/delta and beta/gamma chains. TCRdb reprocessed the reads with MiXCR, giving one entry per CDR3 protein. The sample records 45,000 to 55,000 distinct CDR3 sequences, 15% to 20% being singletons. Every patient had bone marrow sampled while the disease was active. Turning to this clonotype: A much larger clone differs from this one at a single base, so this may be a read error.

The rearrangement uses TRBV7-9 and TRBJ2-3; TRBD2 might be the D (7 bases). The TCR originated in a donor at least 40 years old with multiple myeloma. The sequenced sample consisted of a population of CD138-negative cells sorted from bone marrow. CDR3 nucleotides: TGTGCCAGCAGCTTAGAACGGGGGGCAACAGATACGCAGTATTTT. Translated: CASSLERGATDTQYF.